The clone carrying this TCR beta chain has a handful of counts. The entry originates in a study of identical twins. TCRdb reprocessed the 5' RACE reads with MiXCR, giving one entry per CDR3 protein. This repertoire shows 520,000 or so distinct CDR3 sequences, approximately 22% found once; its top ten account for roughly 0.91%. V lost 5 bases to trimming and J lost 7 bases; unmatched junction nucleotides: 4. The CDR3 extends over 11 amino acids. The germline V gene encodes CDR1 DFQATT and CDR2 SNEGSKA (reference sequence). Another study also made use of these data, one on T cells expressing NK-cell markers.

The sequenced material came from CD4+ T cells sorted from blood. V usage is TRBV20-1 and J usage is TRBJ1-1, with 7 bases matching TRBD1. The sequence was obtained from a woman aged 18-29 years in good health. CDR3 in DNA: TGCAGTGCTTTCGACAGGGATGAAGCTTTCTTT. This encodes CSAFDRDEAFF.